The sequence of this T cell receptor beta chain was determined in a study of post-analysis software for immune sequencing data. Study overall: Disease trajectories encompassed relapsing-remitting, secondary progressive and progressive-relapsing multiple sclerosis.

Comments on this clonotype: The target antigen is unknown.

The germline gives CDR1 SGHKS, CDR2 YYEKEE (reference sequence). CDR3 size: 18 residues. V lost 2 bases to trimming and J lost 1 base; unmatched junction nucleotides: 10. Tagging with unique molecular identifiers was a feature of the TCR beta cDNA libraries. TCRdb processed the PCR reads anew with MiXCR; each CDR3 protein has one entry. The sample has roughly 650,000 distinct CDR3 sequences; 59% are singletons. General study results and limits: Patients with multiple sclerosis recorded significantly lower normalized Chao1 diversity than controls, the study found. The study found TRBV5-6, TRBV5-1 and TRBV20-1 among five or six TRBV segments more frequent in patients than controls.

The chain links TRBV5-5 to TRBJ2-2, with TRBD2 matching 8 bases. The sample consisted of blood. The TCR originated in a girl between 2 and 10 years old with multiple sclerosis. DNA of the CDR3: TGTGCCAGCAGCTTAGCGGGGGTCCTTTTCTTGAACACCGGGGAGCTGTTTTTT. It encodes CASSLAGVLFLNTGELFF.